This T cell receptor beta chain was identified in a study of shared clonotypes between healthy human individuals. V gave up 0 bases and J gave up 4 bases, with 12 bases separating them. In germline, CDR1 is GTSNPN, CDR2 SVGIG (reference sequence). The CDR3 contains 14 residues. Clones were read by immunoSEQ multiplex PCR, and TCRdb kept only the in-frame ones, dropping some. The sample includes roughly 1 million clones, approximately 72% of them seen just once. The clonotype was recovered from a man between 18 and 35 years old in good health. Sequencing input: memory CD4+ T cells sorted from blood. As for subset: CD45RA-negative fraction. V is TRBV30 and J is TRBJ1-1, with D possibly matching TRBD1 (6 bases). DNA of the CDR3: TGTGCCTGGAGTGTCAAGGGGGGGAGCACTGAAGCTTTCTTT. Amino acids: CAWSVKGGSTEAFF.